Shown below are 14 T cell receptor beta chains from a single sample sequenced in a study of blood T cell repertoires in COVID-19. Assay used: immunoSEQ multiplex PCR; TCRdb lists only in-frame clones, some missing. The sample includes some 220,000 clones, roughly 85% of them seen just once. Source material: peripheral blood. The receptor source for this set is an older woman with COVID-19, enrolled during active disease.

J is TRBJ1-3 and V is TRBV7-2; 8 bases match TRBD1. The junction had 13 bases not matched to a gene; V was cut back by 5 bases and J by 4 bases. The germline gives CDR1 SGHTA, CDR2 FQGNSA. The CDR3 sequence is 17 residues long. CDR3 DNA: TGTGCCAGCAGCCCCCGAACCACCGGACAGGGAGGAAACACCATATATTTT. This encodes CASSPRTTGQGGNTIYF.

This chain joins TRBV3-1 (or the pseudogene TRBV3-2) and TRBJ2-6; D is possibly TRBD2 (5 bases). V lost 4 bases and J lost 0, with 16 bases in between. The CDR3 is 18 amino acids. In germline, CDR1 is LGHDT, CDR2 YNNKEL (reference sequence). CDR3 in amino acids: CASSRPSRVTSGANVLTF. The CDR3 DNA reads TGTGCCAGCAGCCGGCCCTCGAGGGTGACCTCTGGGGCCAACGTCCTGACTTTC.

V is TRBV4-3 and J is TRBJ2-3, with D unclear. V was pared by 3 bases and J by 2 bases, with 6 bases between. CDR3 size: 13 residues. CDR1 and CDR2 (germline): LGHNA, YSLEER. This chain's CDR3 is CASSHISTDTQYF. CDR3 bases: TGCGCCAGCAGCCATATTTCCACAGATACGCAGTATTTT.

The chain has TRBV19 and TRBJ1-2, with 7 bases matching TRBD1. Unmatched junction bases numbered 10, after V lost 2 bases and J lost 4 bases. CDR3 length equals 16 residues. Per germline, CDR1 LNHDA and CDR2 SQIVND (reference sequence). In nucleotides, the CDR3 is TGTGCCAGTAGTATAAGTCGTCGGGACAGATCCTATGGCTACACCTTC. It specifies CASSISRRDRSYGYTF. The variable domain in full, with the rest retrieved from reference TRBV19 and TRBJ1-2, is DGGITQSPKYLFRKEGQNVTLSCEQNLNHDAMYWYRQDPGQGLRLIYYSQIVNDFQKGDIAEGYSVSREKKESFPLTVTSAQKNPTAFYLCASSISRRDRSYGYTFGSGTRLTVV.

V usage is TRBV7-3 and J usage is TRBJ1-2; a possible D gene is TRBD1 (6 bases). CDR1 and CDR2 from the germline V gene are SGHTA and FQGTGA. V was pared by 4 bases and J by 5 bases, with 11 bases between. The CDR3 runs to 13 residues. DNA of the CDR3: TGTGCCAGCAGCTCCGGGACAATTTATGGCTACACCTTC. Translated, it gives CASSSGTIYGYTF.

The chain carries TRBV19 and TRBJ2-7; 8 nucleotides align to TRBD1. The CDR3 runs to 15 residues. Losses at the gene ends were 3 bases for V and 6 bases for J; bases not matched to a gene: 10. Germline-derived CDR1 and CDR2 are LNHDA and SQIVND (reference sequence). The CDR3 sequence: CASSMTGALEGEQYF. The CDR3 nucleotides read TGTGCCAGTAGTATGACAGGGGCCCTAGAGGGCGAGCAGTACTTC.

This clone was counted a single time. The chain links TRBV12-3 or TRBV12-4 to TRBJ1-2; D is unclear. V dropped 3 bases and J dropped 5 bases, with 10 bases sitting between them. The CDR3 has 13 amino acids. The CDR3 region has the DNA TGTGCCAGCAGTTTCATAGCGCTATATGGCTACACCTTC. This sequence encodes CASSFIALYGYTF.

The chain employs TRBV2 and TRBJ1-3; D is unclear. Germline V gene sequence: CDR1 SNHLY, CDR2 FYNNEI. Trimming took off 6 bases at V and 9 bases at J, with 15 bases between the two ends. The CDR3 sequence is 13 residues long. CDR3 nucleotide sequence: TGTGCCAGCAGGGAGGACCGGCGTGGCACCATATATTTT. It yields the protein CASREDRRGTIYF.

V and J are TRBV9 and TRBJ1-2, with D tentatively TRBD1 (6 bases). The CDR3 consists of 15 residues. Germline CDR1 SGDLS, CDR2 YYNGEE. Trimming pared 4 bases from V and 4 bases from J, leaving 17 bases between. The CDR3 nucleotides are TGTGCCAGCAGCCTCGATGCGGGGGGGGCCTATGGCTACACCTTC. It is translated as CASSLDAGGAYGYTF.

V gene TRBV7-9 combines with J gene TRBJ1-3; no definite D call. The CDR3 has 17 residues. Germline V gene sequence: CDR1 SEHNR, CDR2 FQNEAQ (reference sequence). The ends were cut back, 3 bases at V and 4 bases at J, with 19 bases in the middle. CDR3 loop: CASSFKGDFLEGNTIYF. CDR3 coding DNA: TGTGCCAGCAGCTTTAAAGGTGATTTTCTAGAAGGAAACACCATATATTTT.

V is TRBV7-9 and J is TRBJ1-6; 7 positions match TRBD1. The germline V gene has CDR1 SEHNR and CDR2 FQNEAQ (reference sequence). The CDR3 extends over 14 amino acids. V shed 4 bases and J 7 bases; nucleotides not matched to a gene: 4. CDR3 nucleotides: TGTGCCAGCAGCTCGGGGACAGCAAATTCACCCCTCCACTTT. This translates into CASSSGTANSPLHF.

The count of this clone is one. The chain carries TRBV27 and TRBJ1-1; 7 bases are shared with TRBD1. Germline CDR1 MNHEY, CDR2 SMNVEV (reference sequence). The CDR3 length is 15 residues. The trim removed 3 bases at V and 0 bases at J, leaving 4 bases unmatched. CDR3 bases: TGTGCCAGCAGTTTGGGGACAGACATGAACACTGAAGCTTTCTTT. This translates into CASSLGTDMNTEAFF.

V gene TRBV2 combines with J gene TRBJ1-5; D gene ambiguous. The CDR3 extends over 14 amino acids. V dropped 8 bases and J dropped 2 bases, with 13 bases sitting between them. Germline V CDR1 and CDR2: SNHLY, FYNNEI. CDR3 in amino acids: CASGGVPGNQPQHF. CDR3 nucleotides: TGTGCCAGCGGCGGGGTTCCGGGCAATCAGCCCCAGCATTTT. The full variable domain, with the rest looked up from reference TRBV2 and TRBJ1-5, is EPEVTQTPSHQVTQMGQEVILRCVPISNHLYFYWYRQILGQKVEFLVSFYNNEISEKSEIFDDQFSVERPDGSNFTLKIRSTKLEDSAMYFCASGGVPGNQPQHFGDGTRLSIL.

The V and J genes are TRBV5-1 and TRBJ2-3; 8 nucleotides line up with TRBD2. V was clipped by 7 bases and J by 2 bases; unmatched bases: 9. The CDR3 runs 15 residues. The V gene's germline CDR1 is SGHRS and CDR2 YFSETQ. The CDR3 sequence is CASLLNSGDTDTQYF. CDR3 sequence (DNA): TGCGCCAGCCTTCTTAATAGCGGGGACACAGATACGCAGTATTTT.